The source of this T cell receptor (beta chain) is a study of PD-L1 blockade in urothelial cancer. About the study: Patients started atezolizumab around 2014, 1,200 mg intravenously every 3 weeks. Patients' prior chemotherapy regimens numbered 0 to 3.

The assay was immunoSEQ multiplex PCR, and TCRdb's table has in-frame clones only and misses some. The table lists around 66,000 clones, roughly 90% of them singletons. Broader study findings: Tumor-associated blood clones were expanded more by durable-benefit patients at 3 weeks.

As for this clone: Its antigen is still unknown.

Germline values: CDR1 WSHSY, CDR2 SAAADI. This CDR3 has 15 amino acids. V was cut by 3 bases and J by 0 bases, with 11 bases left in between. Stated time point: peripheral blood 6 weeks after treatment start. V gene TRBV10-2 combines with J gene TRBJ1-1, with D possibly TRBD1 on 5 matching bases. Sequenced here: PBMCs, sampled around atezolizumab (anti-PD-L1) treatment. The source of this sequence is a man aged 60 to 75 with urothelial cancer. This CDR3 reads CASSEDSHMNTEAFF. CDR3 nucleotide sequence: TGCGCCAGCAGTGAAGACAGTCACATGAACACTGAAGCTTTCTTT.